The 25 T cell receptor beta chains below were found in one sample sequenced in a study of cytomegalovirus exposure and HLA in healthy donors. Amplification used 60 Vbeta primers and 13 Jbeta primers. Only in-frame clones appear in the TCRdb table, and some are missing; sequencing was by immunoSEQ multiplex PCR. The table has 200,000 to 250,000 clones, 82% seen once. Material for sequencing was PBMCs. The receptors derive from a woman aged 40 to 50 in good health and CMV-seronegative.

The chain couples TRBV18 to TRBJ1-5, with D perhaps matching TRBD1 (5 bases). V was pared by 3 bases and J by 5 bases, with 11 bases between. The CDR3 is made up of 14 amino acids. CDR1 and CDR2 from the germline V gene are KGHSH and LQKENI. CDR3 bases: TGTGCCAGCTCACCGTTAGACAGCGATCAGCCCCAGCATTTT. It specifies CASSPLDSDQPQHF.

V is TRBV29-1 and J is TRBJ2-2; TRBD1 aligns across 7 bases. V dropped 3 bases and J dropped 6; count of bases not matched to a gene: 7. The length of the CDR3 is 14 residues. Germline CDR1 SQVTM, CDR2 ANQGSEA. CDR3 region: CSVDGVGQSGELFF. CDR3 nucleotide sequence: TGCAGCGTTGACGGCGTGGGACAGTCCGGGGAGCTGTTTTTT.

The chain joins TRBV5-1 to TRBJ2-5; 8 nucleotides align to TRBD2. CDR3 length equals 16 residues. V trimming: 0 bases; J trimming: 5 bases; junction bases outside the gene matches: 9. Germline CDR1 and CDR2: SGHRS and YFSETQ. CDR3 in DNA: TGCGCCAGCAGCTTGGCGACCGCGGGGGGCGCGGAGACCCAGTACTTC. Translated: CASSLATAGGAETQYF.

The chain combines TRBV25-1 with TRBJ2-1, with D perhaps TRBD2 (6 bases). The CDR3 totals 15 residues. The germline gives CDR1 MGHDK, CDR2 SYGVNS. V gave up 0 bases and J gave up 8 bases, with 14 bases separating them. The CDR3 DNA sequence: TGTGCCAGCAGTGAATATGGAGGGGATGAGGATGAGCAGTTCTTC. Protein sequence: CASSEYGGDEDEQFF.

V is TRBV5-1 and J is TRBJ1-1; 10 nucleotides agree with TRBD1. The CDR3 consists of 14 residues. CDR1 SGHRS and CDR2 YFSETQ come from the germline V gene. CDR3 sequence (DNA): TGCGCATCAAGGGACAGGGGTCCAGCCACTGAAGCTTTCTTT. Translating gives CASRDRGPATEAFF. Based on the CDR3 plus reference TRBV5-1 and TRBJ1-1, the full variable domain is KAGVTQTPRYLIKTRGQQVTLSCSPISGHRSVSWYQQTPGQGLQFLFEYFSETQRNKGNFPGRFSGRQFSNSRSEMNVSTLELGDSALYLCASRDRGPATEAFFGQGTRLTVV.

The chain links TRBV29-1 to TRBJ1-1, with D possibly matching TRBD1 (5 bases). V gave up 3 bases and J gave up 1 base, with 6 bases separating them. Per germline, CDR1 SQVTM and CDR2 ANQGSEA. The CDR3 length is 12 residues. DNA for the CDR3: TGCAGCGTTGACACAGGGAACACTGAAGCTTTCTTT. This sequence encodes CSVDTGNTEAFF.

This clone showed up just a few times. V and J are TRBV27 and TRBJ1-1; D possibly corresponds to TRBD1 (6 bases). CDR3 size: 13 residues. Trimming left V 4 bases short and J 3 bases short, with 9 bases between. Germline V gene sequence: CDR1 MNHEY, CDR2 SMNVEV (reference sequence). As DNA, the CDR3 is TGTGCCAGCAGTTGGAGGACAGACACTGAAGCTTTCTTT. Residues: CASSWRTDTEAFF.

V is TRBV10-3 and J is TRBJ2-7; 8 positions agree with TRBD1. Germline CDR1 reads ENHRY; CDR2 reads SYGVKD. V shed 6 bases, J shed 6 bases, and the junction held 10 bases outside the gene matches. The CDR3 totals 14 residues. As DNA, the CDR3 is TGTGCCATCAGGGATGGACAGGGAGGCGGCGAGCAGTACTTC. It is translated as CAIRDGQGGGEQYF.

J is TRBJ1-5 and V is TRBV7-2, with D perhaps TRBD1 (5 bases). CDR1 is SGHTA, CDR2 FQGNSA, per germline. This CDR3 contains 14 residues. V lost 3 bases to trimming and J lost 5 bases, with 11 bases between them. The CDR3 is CASSFSGGDQPQHF. The CDR3 nucleotides read TGTGCCAGCAGCTTCTCGGGGGGAGATCAGCCCCAGCATTTT.

V is TRBV9 and J is TRBJ2-1; 8 bases fit TRBD2. The CDR3 runs to 15 residues. Germline lookup yields CDR1 SGDLS and CDR2 YYNGEE. With 0 bases clipped from V and 4 bases from J, the junction kept 3 bases outside the gene matches. The CDR3 loop is CASSVATGGYNEQFF. The CDR3 region has the DNA TGTGCCAGCAGCGTAGCGACGGGGGGGTACAATGAGCAGTTCTTC.

This clone was counted once. V usage is TRBV28 and J usage is TRBJ2-7; 9 bases map to TRBD2. The germline CDR1 and CDR2 sequences are MDHEN and SYDVKM. The CDR3 totals 13 residues. Trimming cost V 2 bases and J 7 bases; bases outside gene matches: 3. CDR3 region: CASSLAGGPEQYF. The CDR3 DNA reads TGTGCCAGCAGTTTAGCGGGGGGGCCGGAGCAGTACTTC.

The chain uses TRBV11-3 and TRBJ2-5; 9 bases line up with TRBD1. The ends lost 5 bases at V and 5 bases at J; junction bases unmatched: 9. The CDR3 has 15 amino acids. Germline CDR1 is SGHNT and CDR2 is YENEEA. The DNA for the CDR3 is TGTGCCAGCAGCCCCGGGACAGGGAGGGAGGAGACCCAGTACTTC. It yields the protein CASSPGTGREETQYF.

The chain recombines TRBV30 with TRBJ1-5, with D possibly TRBD1 on 5 matching bases. V was trimmed by 2 bases and J by 2 bases, leaving 10 bases between them. CDR1 and CDR2 from the germline V gene are GTSNPN and SVGIG (reference sequence). The CDR3 runs 14 residues. The CDR3 reads CAWSPGIGNQPQHF. The DNA of the CDR3 is TGTGCCTGGAGTCCAGGGATCGGCAATCAGCCCCAGCATTTT.

This clone was counted only a few times. CDR3 coding DNA: TGTGCCAGCAGAGGAGGTCCCCAGCCCCAGCATTTT. Its translation is CASRGGPQPQHF. The chain is built from TRBV6-1 and TRBJ1-5; D not certain. The germline V gene encodes CDR1 MNHNS and CDR2 SASEGT. The CDR3 runs 12 residues. Trimming pared 6 bases from V and 7 bases from J, leaving 10 bases between.

This chain links TRBV30 with TRBJ1-2; D is perhaps TRBD1 (5 bases). The CDR3 runs 13 residues. The V end lost 2 bases, the J end lost 7 bases, and 14 bases lay between the germline ends. Germline V gives CDR1 GTSNPN, CDR2 SVGIG (reference sequence). The CDR3 protein is CAWSTGGDSGYTF. CDR3 nucleotide sequence: TGTGCCTGGAGTACGGGAGGGGATTCTGGCTACACCTTC.

CDR3 sequence: CASSLKGVGALFF. The CDR3, as DNA: TGTGCCAGCAGTTTAAAGGGGGTGGGTGCACTGTTTTTT. The chain links TRBV28 to TRBJ1-4; D is perhaps TRBD1 (6 bases). The CDR3 spans 13 residues. Germline V gene data show CDR1 as MDHEN and CDR2 as SYDVKM. Trimming removed 2 bases at V and 13 bases at J, with 14 bases between.

The CDR3 DNA is TGTGCCAGCTCTCACACTACAGGGGACTATGGCTACACCTTC. This encodes CASSHTTGDYGYTF. The rearrangement joins TRBV18 to TRBJ1-2, with 7 bases identical to TRBD1. Germline loops: CDR1 KGHSH, CDR2 LQKENI. CDR3 size: 14 residues. V shed 6 bases, J shed 3 bases, and the junction held 7 bases outside the gene matches.

The chain couples TRBV2 to TRBJ1-4; TRBD1 aligns across 7 bases. This CDR3 is 17 amino acids long. CDR1 is SNHLY, CDR2 FYNNEI, per germline. The junction had 11 bases not matched to a gene; V was cut back by 7 bases and J by 0 bases. Here the CDR3 DNA reads TGTGCCAGCACCCGAGCAGGGGGGACGGCAACTAATGAAAAACTGTTTTTT. Its translation: CASTRAGGTATNEKLFF.

V and J are TRBV6-5 and TRBJ2-5; 8 bases are shared with TRBD1. This CDR3 has 14 residues. J was trimmed by 4 bases and V by 6 bases; bases with no gene match: 7. Germline assignment: CDR1 MNHEY and CDR2 SVGAGI. The CDR3 bases are TGTGCCAGCAGGTGGACAGGGAACGCAGAGACCCAGTACTTC. Residues: CASRWTGNAETQYF.

The chain recombines TRBV7-9 with TRBJ2-3; D might be TRBD1 (5 bases). The length of the CDR3 is 17 residues. V was pared by 0 bases and J by 5 bases, with 18 bases between. In germline, CDR1 is SEHNR, CDR2 FQNEAQ (reference sequence). The CDR3 coding sequence is TGTGCCAGCAGCTTAGCGAAAGACAGCCATATCTTAGATACGCAGTATTTT. This encodes CASSLAKDSHILDTQYF.

The chain has TRBV10-1 and TRBJ2-2; D not resolved. Trimming shortened V by 5 bases and J by 9 bases, and 19 bases separated the two germline ends. The CDR3 runs 15 residues. CDR1 is WNHNN, CDR2 SYGVQD, per germline (reference sequence). The CDR3 spells CASSFGGPGGRELFF. For the CDR3, the DNA is TGCGCCAGCAGTTTTGGCGGCCCTGGTGGCAGGGAGCTGTTTTTT.

This clone was found once. The chain is built from TRBV28 and TRBJ2-2; tentative D call: TRBD2 (5 bases). Germline assignment: CDR1 MDHEN and CDR2 SYDVKM. The V end lost 7 bases, the J end lost 4 bases, and 22 bases lay between the germline ends. The CDR3 spans 17 residues. The CDR3 here is CASTQWYSVEVTGELFF. The CDR3 bases are TGTGCCAGCACCCAGTGGTACTCCGTGGAGGTCACCGGGGAGCTGTTTTTT.

The V and J genes are TRBV10-3 and TRBJ2-1, with a tentative D call TRBD2 (6 bases). CDR3 size: 15 residues. Trimming left V 6 bases short and J 2 bases short, with 14 bases between. Germline loops: CDR1 ENHRY, CDR2 SYGVKD. The CDR3 nucleotides are TGTGCCATCAGGGCCGGGACTGGCGCCTACAATGAGCAGTTCTTC. It yields the protein CAIRAGTGAYNEQFF.

A word on this clone: Its ends do not fully match the called genes, so a read error is possible. This chain links TRBV27 with TRBJ1-2, with D possibly TRBD1 on 6 matching bases. The CDR3 length is 14 residues. Germline loops: CDR1 MNHEY, CDR2 SMNVEV (reference sequence). The CDR3 region is CASRGAKGDYGHTF. The CDR3 DNA is TGTGCCAGCAGGGGGGCCAAGGGCGACTATGGCCACACCTTC.

The chain employs TRBV5-1 and TRBJ2-2; TRBD1 agrees at 8 bases. The CDR3 sequence is 14 residues long. V shed 2 bases and J 5 bases; nucleotides not matched to a gene: 2. Germline CDR1 and CDR2: SGHRS and YFSETQ. DNA for the CDR3: TGCGCCAGCAGCTTCGGACAGGGAACCGGGGAGCTGTTTTTT. It specifies CASSFGQGTGELFF.